This T cell receptor (beta chain) was found in a study of cytomegalovirus exposure and HLA in healthy donors. Findings of the study overall: DRB1 showed the most TCR associations and HLA-C the fewest in a later analysis, as rates varied by HLA locus. As immune exposure information, only CMV serostatus was available. Several V segments, TRBV6-2 and TRBV6-3 among them, could not be told apart and were dropped.

As regards this clone: What it binds is unknown.

Germline loops: CDR1 SGDLS, CDR2 YYNGEE. V was shortened by 7 bases and J by 4 bases, with 12 bases between the two germline ends. The CDR3 totals 13 residues. Amplification used 60 Vbeta primers and 13 Jbeta primers. The protocol was immunoSEQ multiplex PCR, while the TCRdb copy is restricted to in-frame clones and leaves out a portion. The data show around 160,000 clones, 60% to 85% seen once. The sample comprised PBMCs. V usage is TRBV9 and J usage is TRBJ1-5; the D is unclear. The sequence came from a man in his fifties in good health and CMV-seropositive. CDR3 amino acids: CASSATSNQPQHF. For the CDR3, the DNA is TGTGCCAGCTCGGCGACTTCTAATCAGCCCCAGCATTTT.